The rows below give T cell receptor beta chains drawn from one sample of a study of blood T cell repertoires in COVID-19. TCRdb's copy holds only in-frame clones and misses some; the assay was immunoSEQ multiplex PCR. Here the sample spans around 180,000 clones, approximately 79% being singletons. Sequencing was done on a sample of peripheral blood. The receptors here all came from an elderly woman with acute or convalescent COVID-19. The CDR3 runs from the conserved cysteine through the conserved F or W. Fields, in order: J gene, V gene, D gene, clone size, CDR3 protein, CDR3 DNA. A D gene is named only where the DNA matches it firmly. Clone size is given for some rows only: seen once, a few or many times, or a class if the clone is expanded.

>TRBJ1-4|TRBV30|.|.
CAAGLFGEKLFF
TGTGCCGCAGGGCTGTTTGGTGAAAAACTGTTTTTT
>TRBJ1-1|TRBV5-1|.|.
CASREQDMNTEAFF
TGCGCCAGCAGGGAACAGGACATGAACACTGAAGCTTTCTTT
>TRBJ2-2|TRBV18|TRBD2|.
CASSLTSGFTTGELFF
TGTGCCAGCTCGCTCACTAGCGGCTTCACCACCGGGGAGCTGTTTTTT
>TRBJ2-1|TRBV4-2|TRBD2|.
CASSQGTSGDNEQFF
TGTGCCAGCAGCCAAGGTACTAGCGGGGACAATGAGCAGTTCTTC
>TRBJ2-1|TRBV3-1/TRBV3-2|TRBD2|.
CASSQDRASGNSNEQFF
TGTGCCAGCAGCCAAGATCGAGCTAGCGGGAATTCAAATGAGCAGTTCTTC
>TRBJ1-1|TRBV5-4|TRBD1|.
CASSWKDRGTEAFF
TGTGCCAGCAGCTGGAAAGACAGGGGCACTGAAGCTTTCTTT
>TRBJ2-3|TRBV11-3|TRBD2|.
CASSRRTGTSGGTQYF
TGTGCCAGCAGCAGAAGAACCGGGACTAGCGGCGGTACGCAGTATTTT
>TRBJ1-2|TRBV18|TRBD1|.
CASSPKTGWDYGYTF
TGTGCCAGCTCACCTAAGACAGGGTGGGACTATGGCTACACCTTC
>TRBJ1-4|TRBV28|.|.
CASRRPGSTNEKLFF
TGTGCCAGCAGACGCCCGGGGTCAACTAATGAAAAACTGTTTTTT
>TRBJ1-5|TRBV4-1|TRBD1|.
CASSQDPPGQGNQPQHF
TGCGCCAGCAGCCAAGACCCTCCCGGACAGGGCAACCAGCCCCAGCATTTT
>TRBJ1-5|TRBV6-1|TRBD1|once
CASSEWTGDGQPQHF
TGTGCCAGCAGTGAATGGACAGGGGATGGTCAGCCCCAGCATTTT
>TRBJ2-5|TRBV10-3|TRBD2|.
CAISGGTSGRETQYF
TGTGCCATCAGCGGAGGGACTAGCGGGAGGGAGACCCAGTACTTC
>TRBJ1-1|TRBV6-5|.|.
CASSLRANTEAFF
TGTGCCAGCAGTCTCAGGGCGAACACTGAAGCTTTCTTT
>TRBJ2-7|TRBV21-1|.|.
CASSSKTNRDHEQYF
TGTGCCAGCAGCTCTAAAACGAACAGGGACCACGAGCAGTACTTC
>TRBJ2-1|TRBV7-8|TRBD2|.
CASSPSGINNEQFF
TGTGCCAGCAGCCCTAGCGGGATTAACAATGAGCAGTTCTTC
>TRBJ2-7|TRBV7-3|.|.
CASSLIAAWSYEQYF
TGTGCCAGCAGCTTAATCGCAGCCTGGAGCTACGAGCAGTACTTC
>TRBJ1-2|TRBV28|.|.
CASSLMTEYTF
TGTGCCAGCAGTCTCATGACGGAGTACACCTTC
>TRBJ2-1|TRBV19|TRBD2|.
CASSTIAGGGSYNEQFF
TGTGCCAGTAGTACAATAGCGGGAGGGGGATCCTACAATGAGCAGTTCTTC
>TRBJ2-3|TRBV5-1|.|.
CASSLDGAGEGTDTQYF
TGCGCCAGCAGCTTGGATGGGGCTGGTGAAGGCACAGATACGCAGTATTTT
>TRBJ2-2|TRBV19|TRBD2|.
CASRPLGLARNTGELFF
TGTGCCAGTAGACCCTTGGGACTAGCGCGGAACACCGGGGAGCTGTTTTTT
>TRBJ1-1|TRBV18|TRBD1|.
CASSSNRQGQEAFF
TGTGCCAGCTCATCGAATCGACAGGGTCAGGAAGCTTTCTTT
>TRBJ2-2|TRBV19|.|.
CASSAWGETGELFF
TGTGCCAGTAGTGCTTGGGGGGAGACCGGGGAGCTGTTTTTT
>TRBJ1-5|TRBV7-2|TRBD1|.
CASSITGGDQPQHF
TGTGCCAGCAGCATAACAGGGGGGGATCAGCCCCAGCATTTT
>TRBJ2-3|TRBV6-7|TRBD2|few
CASTPVRIAGAPSTDTQYF
TGTGCCAGCACCCCGGTCAGGATAGCGGGAGCACCCAGCACAGATACGCAGTATTTT
>TRBJ1-1|TRBV15|TRBD1|once
CATSSDEGALNTEAFF
TGTGCCACCAGCAGTGACGAGGGGGCCTTGAACACTGAAGCTTTCTTT
>TRBJ1-3|TRBV2|.|.
CASSEQGTGNTIYF
TGTGCCAGCAGTGAACAGGGGACTGGAAACACCATATATTTT
>TRBJ1-6|TRBV6-1|.|.
CASSELPTLTGSPLHF
TGTGCCAGCAGTGAACTGCCGACTCTTACCGGTTCACCCCTCCACTTT
>TRBJ1-4|TRBV28|.|.
CASSLFTQATNEKLFF
TGTGCCAGCAGTTTATTTACTCAGGCAACTAATGAAAAACTGTTTTTT
>TRBJ2-5|TRBV6-5|TRBD1|.
CASTIGTGPETQYF
TGTGCCAGCACCATTGGGACAGGCCCCGAGACCCAGTACTTC
>TRBJ2-3|TRBV18|TRBD2|.
CASSPTGGTTSGSQRGTDTQYF
TGTGCCAGCTCACCGACAGGGGGCACGACTAGCGGGAGTCAAAGAGGGACAGATACGCAGTATTTT
>TRBJ2-3|TRBV29-1|.|few
CSVRLGLIGTDTQYF
TGCAGCGTTAGATTAGGACTCATAGGCACAGATACGCAGTATTTT
>TRBJ2-5|TRBV28|.|many
CASMALSGGETQYF
TGTGCCAGTATGGCCCTGAGCGGCGGGGAGACCCAGTACTTC
>TRBJ1-5|TRBV5-8|.|.
CASSLWVQGPQPQHF
TGTGCCAGCAGCTTGTGGGTCCAGGGCCCTCAGCCCCAGCATTTT
>TRBJ1-2|TRBV27|.|.
CASSALRTGLLNYGYTF
TGTGCCAGCAGTGCCCTTCGAACGGGACTGCTTAACTATGGCTACACCTTC
>TRBJ1-5|TRBV21-1|.|.
CASSETGPNQPQHF
TGTGCCAGCAGCGAGACAGGGCCGAATCAGCCCCAGCATTTT
>TRBJ2-1|TRBV27|.|.
CASVGVGEQFF
TGTGCCAGTGTTGGTGTCGGTGAGCAGTTCTTC
>TRBJ2-7|TRBV10-3|.|few
CAISEQNYEQYF
TGTGCCATCAGTGAACAGAACTACGAGCAGTACTTC
>TRBJ2-3|TRBV4-2|.|.
CASSQESIDTDTQYF
TGTGCCAGCAGCCAAGAGTCTATTGACACAGATACGCAGTATTTT
>TRBJ2-7|TRBV12-2|.|.
CASRRTGDYEQYF
TGTGCAAGTCGCAGGACAGGGGATTACGAGCAGTACTTC
>TRBJ2-1|TRBV6-2/TRBV6-3|TRBD2|few
CASSYSFTSGRPHNEQFF
TGTGCCAGCAGTTACTCGTTTACTAGCGGGAGACCCCACAATGAGCAGTTCTTC
>TRBJ2-7|TRBV28|TRBD2|.
CASTGGGLADSYEQYF
TGTGCCAGCACAGGGGGCGGACTAGCGGATTCCTACGAGCAGTACTTC
>TRBJ2-7|TRBV6-1|.|.
CASSEFGQLYEQYF
TGTGCCAGCAGTGAATTTGGACAGCTATACGAGCAGTACTTC